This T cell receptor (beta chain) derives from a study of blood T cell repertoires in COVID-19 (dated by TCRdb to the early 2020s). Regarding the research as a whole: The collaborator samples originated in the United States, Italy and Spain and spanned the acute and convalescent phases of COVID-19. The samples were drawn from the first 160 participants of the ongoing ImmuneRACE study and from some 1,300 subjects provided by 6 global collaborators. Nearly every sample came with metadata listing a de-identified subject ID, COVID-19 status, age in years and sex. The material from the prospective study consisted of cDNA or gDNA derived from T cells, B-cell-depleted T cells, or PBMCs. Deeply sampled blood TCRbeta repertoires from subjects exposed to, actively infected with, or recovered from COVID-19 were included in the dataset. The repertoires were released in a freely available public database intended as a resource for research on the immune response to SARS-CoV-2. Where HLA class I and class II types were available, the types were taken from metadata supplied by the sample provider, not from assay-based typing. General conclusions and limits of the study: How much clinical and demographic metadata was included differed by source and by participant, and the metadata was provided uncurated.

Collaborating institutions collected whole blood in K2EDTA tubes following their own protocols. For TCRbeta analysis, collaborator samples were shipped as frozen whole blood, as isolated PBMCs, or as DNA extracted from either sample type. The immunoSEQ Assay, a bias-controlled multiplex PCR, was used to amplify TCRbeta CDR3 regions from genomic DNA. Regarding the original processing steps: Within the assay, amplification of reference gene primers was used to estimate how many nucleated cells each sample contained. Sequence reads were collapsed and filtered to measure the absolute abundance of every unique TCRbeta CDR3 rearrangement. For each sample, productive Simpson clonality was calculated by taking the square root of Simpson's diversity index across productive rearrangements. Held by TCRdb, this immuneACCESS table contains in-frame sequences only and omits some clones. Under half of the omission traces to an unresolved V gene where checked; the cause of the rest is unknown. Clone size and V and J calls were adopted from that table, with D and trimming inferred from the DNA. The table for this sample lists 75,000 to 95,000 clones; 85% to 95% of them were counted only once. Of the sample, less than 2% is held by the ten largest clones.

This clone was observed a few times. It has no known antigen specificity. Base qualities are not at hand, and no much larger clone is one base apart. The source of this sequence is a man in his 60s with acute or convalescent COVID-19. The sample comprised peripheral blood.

CDR3 reads: CASSQEGGRELHNEQFF. At the DNA level, the sequence is TGCGCCAGCAGCCAAGAAGGGGGGCGGGAGCTCCACAATGAGCAGTTCTTC. The chain joins TRBV4-1 to TRBJ2-1, and the D gene may be TRBD2, 7 bases matching. The CDR3 runs 17 residues from the cysteine to the phenylalanine. Kept here is only the CDR3 DNA, which spans 51 bases and is read in frame from base 1. V and J are truncated by 0 bases and 5 bases respectively, leaving an intervening sequence of 17 bases. The germline V gene gives CDR1 as MGHRA and CDR2 as YSYEKL.